Following are 18 T cell receptor beta chains from one sample sequenced in a study of cytomegalovirus exposure and HLA in healthy donors. With 60 Vbeta and 13 Jbeta primers, the PCR was carried out. This table comes from immunoSEQ multiplex PCR, and its TCRdb copy is limited to in-frame clones, with some not included. The table has some 200,000 clones, over 75% seen once. Source material: PBMCs. The receptor source for this set is a man aged 35-49 years in good health and CMV-seropositive.

For the CDR3, the DNA is TGTGCCAGCAGTGTTTCGGGACAGGTCAATGAGCAGTTCTTC. Encoded protein: CASSVSGQVNEQFF. V and J are TRBV2 and TRBJ2-1; TRBD1 agrees at 8 bases. Germline-derived CDR1 and CDR2 are SNHLY and FYNNEI. The junction had 5 bases not matched to a gene; V was cut back by 4 bases and J by 6 bases. The CDR3 loop spans 14 amino acids.

J is TRBJ1-1 and V is TRBV6-1; D not resolved. The CDR3 spans 16 residues. V shed 0 bases and J shed 0 bases, with 11 bases lying between them. The germline CDR1 and CDR2 sequences are MNHNS and SASEGT. CDR3 loop: CASSEAWAGMNTEAFF. The CDR3 nucleotides are TGTGCCAGCAGTGAAGCATGGGCGGGCATGAACACTGAAGCTTTCTTT.

The V and J genes are TRBV4-3 and TRBJ1-1; no clear D gene. The CDR3 sequence is 15 residues long. The V gene lost 0 bases and the J gene lost 0 bases, with 8 bases spanning the gap. The germline V gene has CDR1 LGHNA and CDR2 YSLEER. Written as DNA, the CDR3 is TGCGCCAGCAGCCAAGATCCACTGATGAACACTGAAGCTTTCTTT. Its translation is CASSQDPLMNTEAFF.

As DNA, the CDR3 is TGTGCCAGCAGCTTCGCCCCTAGCGGTTCCTACGAGCAGTACTTC. It yields the protein CASSFAPSGSYEQYF. This chain uses TRBV5-4 with TRBJ2-7, with 7 bases lining up with TRBD2. The CDR3 is made up of 15 amino acids. Germline V CDR1 and CDR2: SGHNT, YYREEE (reference sequence). J lost 1 base, V lost 2 bases, and 6 bases had no gene match. Full variable domain (rest looked up from reference TRBV5-4 and TRBJ2-7): ETGVTQSPTHLIKTRGQQVTLRCSSQSGHNTVSWYQQALGQGPQFIFQYYREEENGRGNFPPRFSGLQFPNYSSELNVNALELDDSALYLCASSFAPSGSYEQYFGPGTRLTVT.

V gene TRBV5-4 combines with J gene TRBJ2-5; possible D gene TRBD1, 6 bases. Trimming pared 0 bases from V and 5 bases from J, leaving 8 bases between. The length of the CDR3 is 13 residues. Germline lookup yields CDR1 SGHNT and CDR2 YYREEE (reference sequence). CDR3 region: CASSLAGVETQYF. The CDR3 nucleotides read TGTGCCAGCAGCTTGGCAGGGGTGGAGACCCAGTACTTC.

V is TRBV6-6 and J is TRBJ2-6; possibly TRBD1 for D (5 bases). The germline V gene encodes CDR1 MNHNY and CDR2 SVGAGI (reference sequence). V lost 10 bases and J lost 4, with 14 bases in between. This CDR3 is built from 14 residues. CDR3 loop: CATVDRQGANVLTF. CDR3 DNA: TGTGCCACCGTTGACAGACAGGGGGCCAACGTCCTGACTTTC.

This chain joins TRBV11-2 and TRBJ2-5; D is possibly TRBD1 (6 bases). Germline V gives CDR1 SGHAT, CDR2 FQNNGV. The CDR3 length is 14 residues. V lost 5 bases, J lost 5 bases, and 15 bases lay in between. The CDR3 bases are TGTGCCAGCAGCATAAACAGGGTCGGGGAGACCCAGTACTTC. Its protein product is CASSINRVGETQYF.

The J gene is TRBJ2-1, the V gene TRBV27; 7 bases line up with TRBD2. The CDR3 has 13 amino acids. Losses at the gene ends were 8 bases for V and 2 bases for J; bases not matched to a gene: 3. The V gene's germline CDR1 is MNHEY and CDR2 SMNVEV (reference sequence). CDR3 sequence: CASGGDAYNEQFF. The CDR3 coding sequence is TGTGCCAGCGGGGGGGATGCCTACAATGAGCAGTTCTTC.

This rearrangement joins TRBV27 to TRBJ1-5; 8 bases match TRBD1. The CDR3 runs to 15 residues. V lost 6 bases, J lost 2 bases, and 6 bases stayed unmatched. The germline V gene encodes CDR1 MNHEY and CDR2 SMNVEV (reference sequence). The CDR3 protein is CASRLGQAGNQPQHF. CDR3 in DNA: TGTGCCAGCAGACTGGGACAGGCGGGCAATCAGCCCCAGCATTTT.

This clone was detected only once. This rearrangement joins TRBV27 to TRBJ2-3; no clear D. Trimming took 5 bases from V and 7 from J, leaving 16 bases between them. Germline V lookup: CDR1 MNHEY, CDR2 SMNVEV (reference sequence). This CDR3 is 14 amino acids long. CDR3 amino acids: CASSPPLLKNTQYF. The CDR3 coding sequence is TGTGCCAGCAGTCCACCCTTACTTAAGAATACGCAGTATTTT.

The chain links TRBV7-8 to TRBJ2-7; 15 bases are shared with TRBD2. CDR1 is SGHVS and CDR2 is FQNEAQ in the germline V gene. Trimming took 4 bases from V and 3 from J; bases not matched to a gene: 10. The CDR3 contains 18 residues. The CDR3 nucleotides read TGTGCCAGCAGCTCGGGACTAGCGGGGGGCGTTCACCGCTACGAGCAGTACTTC. Amino acid sequence: CASSSGLAGGVHRYEQYF.

The chain employs TRBV19 and TRBJ1-5; D uncertain. The CDR3 is 14 residues long. V gave up 4 bases and J gave up 2 bases, with 9 bases separating them. CDR1 and CDR2 (germline): LNHDA, SQIVND (reference sequence). CDR3 nucleotides: TGTGCCAGTAGTAACCCCCAGGGCAATCAGCCCCAGCATTTT. Translating gives CASSNPQGNQPQHF.

This chain connects TRBV27 to TRBJ2-5, with D possibly TRBD1 on 5 matching bases. V was shortened by 5 bases and J by 4 bases, with 17 bases between the two germline ends. Germline CDR1 and CDR2: MNHEY and SMNVEV (reference sequence). This CDR3 is 15 amino acids long. The CDR3 spells CASSPIQGWGETQYF. CDR3 nucleotides: TGTGCCAGCAGTCCAATCCAGGGATGGGGAGAGACCCAGTACTTC.

The genes are TRBV10-3 and TRBJ2-3; 10 bases fit TRBD2. Germline values: CDR1 ENHRY, CDR2 SYGVKD. The CDR3 covers 17 residues. The V gene end was trimmed by 6 bases and the J gene end by 1 base; junction bases not matched to a gene: 10. CDR3: CAIRGSGGALGTDTQYF. For the CDR3, the DNA is TGTGCCATCAGGGGAAGCGGGGGGGCCCTAGGCACAGATACGCAGTATTTT.

The V and J genes are TRBV2 and TRBJ2-7, with 7 positions matching TRBD1. Trimming took 8 bases from V and 2 from J; bases not matched to a gene: 6. The CDR3 has 13 residues. Germline assignment: CDR1 SNHLY and CDR2 FYNNEI. CDR3 sequence: CASVTGVPYEQYF. As DNA, the CDR3 is TGTGCCAGCGTTACAGGGGTTCCCTACGAGCAGTACTTC.

V and J are TRBV5-1 and TRBJ1-2, with 10 bases fitting TRBD1. This CDR3 has 16 residues. The ends lost 0 bases at V and 6 bases at J; junction bases unmatched: 8. Germline V gene lookup returns CDR1 SGHRS and CDR2 YFSETQ. DNA for the CDR3: TGCGCCAGCAGCTTGGCTAACGGACAGGGGGAGAATGGCTACACCTTC. This gives the protein CASSLANGQGENGYTF.

This chain joins TRBV6-5 and TRBJ2-3; 7 bases map to TRBD1. With V trimmed by 3 bases and J by 2 bases, 5 bases remained unmatched. CDR3 length: 15 amino acids. Germline V gene lookup returns CDR1 MNHEY and CDR2 SVGAGI. CDR3: CASSYTGQLTDTQYF. DNA of the CDR3: TGTGCCAGCAGTTATACGGGACAGCTCACAGATACGCAGTATTTT.

This chain uses TRBV7-2 with TRBJ2-1; 10 bases fit TRBD1. The CDR3 extends over 16 amino acids. The J segment lost 3 bases and the V segment lost 5 bases, leaving 7 bases of the junction unmatched. Germline CDR1 and CDR2: SGHTA and FQGNSA. The DNA for the CDR3 is TGTGCCAGCAGCCACTCCAGGACAGGGGGCTACAATGAGCAGTTCTTC. It encodes CASSHSRTGGYNEQFF.